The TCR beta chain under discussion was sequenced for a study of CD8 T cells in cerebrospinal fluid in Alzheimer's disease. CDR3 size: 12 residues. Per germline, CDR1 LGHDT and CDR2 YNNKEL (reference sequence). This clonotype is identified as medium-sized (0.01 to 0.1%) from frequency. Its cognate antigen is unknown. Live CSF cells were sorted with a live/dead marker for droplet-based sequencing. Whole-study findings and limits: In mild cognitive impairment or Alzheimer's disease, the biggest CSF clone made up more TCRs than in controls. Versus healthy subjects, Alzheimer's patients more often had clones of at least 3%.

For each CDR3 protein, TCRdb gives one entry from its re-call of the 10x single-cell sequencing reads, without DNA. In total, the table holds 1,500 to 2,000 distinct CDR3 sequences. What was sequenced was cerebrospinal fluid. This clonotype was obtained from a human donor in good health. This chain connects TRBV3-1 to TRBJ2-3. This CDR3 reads CASSQGLDTQYF.